Detailed here is one T cell receptor (beta chain). This sample was taken from a study of blood T cell repertoires in COVID-19. Study-wide background: In each case, the material was cDNA or gDNA derived from T cells, B-cell-depleted T cells, or PBMCs.

Trimming removed 0 bases from V and 6 bases from J, with 9 bases in between. The CDR3 spans 13 residues. CDR1 is SGHRS, CDR2 YFSETQ, per germline. Data came from immunoSEQ multiplex PCR; TCRdb stores just in-frame clones and leaves some out. The sample gives around 320,000 clones, 90% of which show up once; about 4% is in the top ten. Sequencing was carried out using PBMCs or T cells enriched from blood (not recorded which). The chain links TRBV5-1 to TRBJ1-2; D is possibly TRBD1 (6 bases). The source of this sequence is a woman in her 30s who had been exposed to COVID-19. In DNA, the CDR3 is TGCGCCAGCAGCTTGGAACAGGGTCATGGCTACACCTTC. Encoded protein: CASSLEQGHGYTF.